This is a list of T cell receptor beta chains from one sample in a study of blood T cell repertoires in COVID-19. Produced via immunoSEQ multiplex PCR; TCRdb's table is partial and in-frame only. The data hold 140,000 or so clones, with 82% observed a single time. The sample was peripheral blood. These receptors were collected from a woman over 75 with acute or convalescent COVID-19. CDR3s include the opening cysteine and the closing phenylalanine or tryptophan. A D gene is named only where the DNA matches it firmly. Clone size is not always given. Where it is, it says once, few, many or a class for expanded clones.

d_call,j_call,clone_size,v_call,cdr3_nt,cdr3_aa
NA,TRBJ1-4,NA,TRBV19,TGTGCCAGTACTCCGCGTCCACGGCGGACTAATGAAAAACTGTTTTTT,CASTPRPRRTNEKLFF
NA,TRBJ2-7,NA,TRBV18,TGTGCCAGCTCACCACTAAGGGGGCGGAGGGGCGAGCAGTACTTC,CASSPLRGRRGEQYF
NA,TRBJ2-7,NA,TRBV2,TGTGCCAGCACGCTAGGAGGGAAGGGCTACGAGCAGTACTTC,CASTLGGKGYEQYF
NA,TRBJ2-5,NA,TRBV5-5,TGTGCCAGCAGCTTGTATCTACAAGAGACCCAGTACTTC,CASSLYLQETQYF
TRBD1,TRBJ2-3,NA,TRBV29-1,TGCAGCGTTGAAGGTCTGTCTGCGGACAGGGGGCAAATGACTAGCGGAATCACAGATACGCAGTATTTT,CSVEGLSADRGQMTSGITDTQYF
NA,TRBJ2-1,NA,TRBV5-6,TGTGCCAGCAGCTCGAATGTCGGTCACTCCTTCTACAATGAGCAGTTCTTC,CASSSNVGHSFYNEQFF
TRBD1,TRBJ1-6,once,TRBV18,TGTGCCAGCTCACCAGGACAGGGGGGATCACCCCTCCACTTT,CASSPGQGGSPLHF
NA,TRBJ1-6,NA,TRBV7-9,TGTGCCAGCAGCCAGGGAGGCCTGAATTCACCCCTCCACTTT,CASSQGGLNSPLHF
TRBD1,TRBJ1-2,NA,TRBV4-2,TGTGCCAGCAGCCTTATTTACAGGGGGAGTAACTATGGCTACACCTTC,CASSLIYRGSNYGYTF
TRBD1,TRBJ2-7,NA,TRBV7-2,TGTGCCAGCAGCTTAGACGGGACAGGGGCCTACGAGCAGTACTTC,CASSLDGTGAYEQYF
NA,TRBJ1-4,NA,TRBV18,TGTGCCAGCTCACCACCGTCGACTTATCCGGCAAAACTGTTTTTT,CASSPPSTYPAKLFF
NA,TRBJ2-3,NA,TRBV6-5,TGTGCCAGCAGTTACGGGTCGGGGGATACGCAGTATTTT,CASSYGSGDTQYF
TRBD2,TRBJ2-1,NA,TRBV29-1,TGCAGCGGAACCCAGCGGGGGGGCCTGGATGAGCAGTTCTTC,CSGTQRGGLDEQFF
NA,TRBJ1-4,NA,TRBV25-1,TGTGCCAGCAGTGAACGGACTGTTCTTAATGAAAAACTGTTTTTT,CASSERTVLNEKLFF
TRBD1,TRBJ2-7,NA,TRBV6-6,TGTGCCAGCAGTTCGACAGGGGGCGCAGCCGAGCAGTACTTC,CASSSTGGAAEQYF
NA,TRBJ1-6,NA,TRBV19,TGTGCCAGTAGCTGGACAGATAATTCACCCCTCCACTTT,CASSWTDNSPLHF
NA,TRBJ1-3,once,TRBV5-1,TGCGCCAGCAGCCTCGATATCGGGGCTGGAAACACCATATATTTT,CASSLDIGAGNTIYF
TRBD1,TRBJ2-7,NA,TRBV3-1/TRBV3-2,TGTGCCAGCAGCCCTCGGGACAGGGGGAAACAATACGAGCAGTACTTC,CASSPRDRGKQYEQYF
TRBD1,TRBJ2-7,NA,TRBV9,TGTGCCAGCGAAGCGATGCCGGGACAGGGAAAGCAGTACTTC,CASEAMPGQGKQYF
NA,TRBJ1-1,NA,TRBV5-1,TGCGCCAGCAGCTTGGAAGGGGGGAACACTGAAGCTTTCTTT,CASSLEGGNTEAFF
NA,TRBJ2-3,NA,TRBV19,TGTGCCAGTAGCGGGGGAGGTACAGATACGCAGTATTTT,CASSGGGTDTQYF
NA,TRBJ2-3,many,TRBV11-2,TGTGCCAGCAGCCGTGGGGCCTCTAACACAGATACGCAGTATTTT,CASSRGASNTDTQYF
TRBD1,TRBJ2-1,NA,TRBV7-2,TGTGCCAGCAGCTTAACGGGACAGGGTGTCAGTGAGCAGTTCTTC,CASSLTGQGVSEQFF
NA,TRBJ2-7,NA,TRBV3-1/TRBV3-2,TGTGCCAGCAGCATCGGGGTCCTTTCCTACGAGCAGTACTTC,CASSIGVLSYEQYF
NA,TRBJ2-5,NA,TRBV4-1,TGCGCCAGCAGCCAAGGCCTACAGGGAACACAAGAGACCCAGTACTTC,CASSQGLQGTQETQYF
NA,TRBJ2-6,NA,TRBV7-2,TGTGCCAGCAGCTTTTATGGGGCCAACGTCCTGACTTTC,CASSFYGANVLTF
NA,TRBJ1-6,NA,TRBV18,TGTGCCAGCTCACCAAACCCGCCGCAGGGCGGTTCACCCCTCCACTTT,CASSPNPPQGGSPLHF
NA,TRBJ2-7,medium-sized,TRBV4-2,TGTGCCAGCAGCCTCGGACAGTCCTACGAGCAGTACTTC,CASSLGQSYEQYF
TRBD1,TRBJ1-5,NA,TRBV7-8,TGTGCCAGCAGCTTAGCCCCAGGGGGGCAAAGCAATCAGCCCCAGCATTTT,CASSLAPGGQSNQPQHF
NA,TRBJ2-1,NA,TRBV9,TGTGCCAGCAGCCCCTACCTCGGTATAGCGCGTCCTCACAATGAGCAGTTCTTC,CASSPYLGIARPHNEQFF
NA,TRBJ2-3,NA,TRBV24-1,TGTGCCACCAGTGAAGCCGGGACACAAATCACAGATACGCAGTATTTT,CATSEAGTQITDTQYF
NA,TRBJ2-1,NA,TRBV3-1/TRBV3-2,TGTGCCAGCAGCACCCGGGAAAGACCCGGTCCCTCGCGGGGCCGATTGTTCTTC,CASSTRERPGPSRGRLFF
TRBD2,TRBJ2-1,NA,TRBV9,TGTGCCAGCAGCGTAGATTCTAGCGGGGGGATCTATGAGCAGTTCTTC,CASSVDSSGGIYEQFF
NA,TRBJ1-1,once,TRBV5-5,TGTGCCAGCAGCCCCGGTCCGGGAGTGAACACTGAAGCTTTCTTT,CASSPGPGVNTEAFF
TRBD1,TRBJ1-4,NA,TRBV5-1,TGCGCCAGCAGGCGACAGGGGGCGAAAGGAACTAATGAAAAACTGTTTTTT,CASRRQGAKGTNEKLFF
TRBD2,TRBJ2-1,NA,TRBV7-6,TGTGCCAGCAGCTTTTTAACTAGCGGGAGCAATGAGCAGTTCTTC,CASSFLTSGSNEQFF
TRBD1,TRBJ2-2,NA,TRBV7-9,TGTGCCAGCAGCCCTTATTGGACAGGGAAAACCGGGGAGCTGTTTTTT,CASSPYWTGKTGELFF
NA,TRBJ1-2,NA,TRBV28,TGTGCCAGCAGTTTCGGGGGGCGTGTAACCTTC,CASSFGGRVTF
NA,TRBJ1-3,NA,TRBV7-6,TGTGCCAGCAGCTTCTCTGTTCTCTCGACAGCGAGCTCTGGAAACACCATATATTTT,CASSFSVLSTASSGNTIYF
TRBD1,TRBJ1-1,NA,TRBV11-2,TGTGCCAGCAGCTTAGATCCCCCCCGACAGGGGCCGAACACTGAAGCTTTCTTT,CASSLDPPRQGPNTEAFF
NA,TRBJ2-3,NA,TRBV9,TGTGCCAGCAGCGTGGGAGCTTGGGGCACAGATACGCAGTATTTT,CASSVGAWGTDTQYF
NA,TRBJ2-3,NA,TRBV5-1,TGCGCCAGCAGCTTGGCACCCCGACAGGGCACAGATACGCAGTATTTT,CASSLAPRQGTDTQYF
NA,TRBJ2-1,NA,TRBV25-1,TGTGCCAGCAGACAAGACTCCTACAATGAGCAGTTCTTC,CASRQDSYNEQFF
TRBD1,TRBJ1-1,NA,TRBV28,TGTGCCAGCAGTGCCGGGACAGCTGAAGCTTTCTTT,CASSAGTAEAFF
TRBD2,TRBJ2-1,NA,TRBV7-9,TGTGCCAGCAGCCCTAGTCTAGCGGGCCCCGACTACAATGAGCAGTTCTTC,CASSPSLAGPDYNEQFF